This TCR beta chain was profiled in a study of blood T cell repertoires in COVID-19. About the research overall: Sources were T cells, B-cell-depleted T cells, or PBMCs; the material itself was cDNA or gDNA.

How the authors handled the data: The authors estimated nucleated cell counts from reference gene primer amplification. TCRdb keeps only in-frame clones here, not all; method: immunoSEQ multiplex PCR. V, J and clone size derive from that table, while D and trimming were established from the DNA sequence. The sample yields about 66,000 clones, roughly 80% seen once. Germline V CDR1 and CDR2: SGDLS, YYNGEE. The CDR3 covers 15 residues. V was pared by 3 bases and J by 0 bases, with 0 bases of the junction left unmatched. Sequenced input: peripheral blood. This TCR derives from a man aged 60-69 years with acute or convalescent COVID-19. The V call is TRBV9, the J call TRBJ2-2, with 9 bases identical to TRBD2. DNA of the CDR3: TGTGCCAGCAGCGAGCGGGGGGCGAACACCGGGGAGCTGTTTTTT. Translated: CASSERGANTGELFF.